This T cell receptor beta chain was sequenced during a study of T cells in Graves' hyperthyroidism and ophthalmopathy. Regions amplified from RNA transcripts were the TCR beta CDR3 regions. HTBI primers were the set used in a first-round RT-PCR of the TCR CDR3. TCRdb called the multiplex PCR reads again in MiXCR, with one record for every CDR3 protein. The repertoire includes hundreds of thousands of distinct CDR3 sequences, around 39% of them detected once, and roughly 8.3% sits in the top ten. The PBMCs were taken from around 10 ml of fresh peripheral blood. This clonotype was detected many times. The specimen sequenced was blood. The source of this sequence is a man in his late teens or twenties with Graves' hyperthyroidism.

The CDR3, as DNA: TGTGCCAGCAGCTCGTCGGGACAGGTCCTTCAAGAGACCCAGTACTTC. This gives the protein CASSSSGQVLQETQYF. The chain carries TRBV7-9 and TRBJ2-5, with TRBD1 matching over 8 bases. The length of the CDR3 is 16 residues. V gave up 4 bases and J gave up 2 bases; unmatched junction bases: 9. Germline V gives CDR1 SEHNR, CDR2 FQNEAQ (reference sequence).